This T cell receptor beta chain originates from a study of Ad26.COV2.S vaccination and SARS-CoV-2 variants (dated by TCRdb to 2020 to 2023). About the study as a whole: Vaccine-arm donors were drawn from COV1001, a multicentre, randomized, double-blind, placebo-controlled phase I-IIa trial of Ad26.COV2.S in healthy adults. Ad26.COV2.S was administered intramuscularly at a dose of 5x10^10 or 1x10^11 viral particles, either as one shot or as two shots given 56 days apart. TCRbeta repertoire sequencing served as the tool for gauging how specific and how broad the SARS-CoV-2-reactive T cell receptors were following Ad26.COV2.S vaccination. The TCR-sequenced set comprised approximately 32 samples: some 19 Ad26.COV2.S vaccine recipients, 5 placebo recipients and 8 SARS-CoV-2 convalescent individuals. Trial participants were randomized into five groups of five, in which low-dose or high-dose Ad26.COV2.S was given once or twice, or placebo was given on both occasions. Investigators did not know the trial group allocation while performing experiments and assessing outcomes. Findings and caveats that apply to the study as a whole: The study was not powered to compare responses between vaccine doses or regimens. After vaccination, spike-specific CD8+ and CD4+ T cell responses were reported to show substantial breadth. Non-spike TCR breadth was comparable between vaccine and placebo recipients, consistent with the vaccine containing only spike. The authors noted that total T cell responses may have been underestimated by the TCR breadth and depth analyses. Ad26.COV2.S recipients had higher spike-specific TCR breadth than placebo recipients (P = 0.0014).

The immunoSEQ Assay was used to sequence TCRbeta CDR3 regions. After extraction, genomic DNA underwent amplification by bias-controlled multiplex PCR, followed by high-throughput sequencing. The source study handled its data this way. To quantify the absolute abundance of every unique TCRbeta CDR3 region, sequences were collapsed and filtered. T cell fraction was estimated by normalizing TCRbeta template counts to usable DNA, which was measured by amplifying reference genes present in all nucleated cells. Repertoire TCRs were annotated as SARS-CoV-2-specific when V gene, CDR3 amino acid sequence and J gene were exactly matched to a known reactive TCR set. The reference SARS-CoV-2 TCR set came from MIRA and was filtered for enrichment in COVID-19-positive ImmuneCODE repertoires, removing public or cross-reactive TCRs. Using the MIRA antigens, annotated TCRs were further analysed by specific ORF or by position within an ORF. Breadth was defined as annotated unique rearrangements over total unique productive rearrangements; depth was the summed frequency of those rearrangements. Two-sided Wilcoxon rank-sum tests were applied when comparing TCR breadth between groups. Held by TCRdb, this immuneACCESS table contains in-frame sequences only and omits some clones. Under half of the omission traces to an unresolved V gene where checked; the cause of the rest is unknown. V and J calls and clone size come straight from that table; D and trimming were deduced from the DNA. The sample contains hundreds of thousands of clones, around 92% of them found a single time. About 1.7% of the sample rests with the top ten.

Based on the germline V gene, the CDR1 and CDR2 sequences are LGHNA and YSLEER. Compared with germline, V lacks 0 bases and J lacks 7 bases; bases without a gene match: 10. CDR3 length: 17 amino acids, cysteine to phenylalanine. The read is trimmed to its CDR3 DNA, 51 bases read in frame from base 1. Notes on this clone: Its recognized antigen is unknown. No qualities accompany the bases; no much larger clone lies one base away.

The meaning of the sample's treatment or condition label: around 19 received Ad26.COV2.S at low or high dose, single or two shots; about 5 received placebo; per-sample allocation not given. Repertoires of vaccine and placebo recipients were sequenced from samples taken on day 63 after the first injection. Between 29 July and 7 August 2020, Cohort 1b enrolled 25 adults aged 18-55 years at one site in Boston, USA. As a vaccine, Ad26.COV2.S was a replication-incompetent adenovirus type 26 vector that expressed a prefusion-stabilized SARS-CoV-2 spike protein derived from the original Wuhan strain. This TCR was sampled from a person between 18 and 59 years old who received the Ad26.COV2.S COVID-19 vaccine or a placebo. The chain joins TRBV4-3 to TRBJ2-1; 9 central bases correspond to TRBD1. The source material was peripheral blood, sampled in a trial of Ad26.COV2.S vaccine versus placebo. The CDR3 corresponds to CASSQDPGTGLGNEQFF. Here is the DNA: TGCGCCAGCAGCCAAGATCCAGGGACAGGGCTGGGGAATGAGCAGTTCTTC.